The 18 T cell receptor beta chains in this list originate from one sample, sequenced in a study of PD-1 blockade in classical Hodgkin lymphoma. Repertoires were generated with immunoSEQ multiplex PCR, while TCRdb's copy carries only in-frame clones and drops some. The table has under 100,000 clones, 65% to 85% seen once. Each patient experienced a relapse that followed autologous stem cell transplantation, and brentuximab vedotin exposure varied. The sequences come from peripheral blood mononuclear cells (PBMCs), collected at baseline. Source of these receptors: a human donor with classical Hodgkin lymphoma.

Only a few counts were recorded for this clone. The rearrangement joins TRBV6-1 to TRBJ2-3; unclear D gene. The V end lost 0 bases, the J end lost 0 bases, and 13 bases lay between the germline ends. Germline CDR1 MNHNS, CDR2 SASEGT. The CDR3 is made up of 17 amino acids. This CDR3 is CASSEARYGLSTDTQYF. CDR3 coding DNA: TGTGCCAGCAGTGAAGCTCGTTACGGGTTAAGCACAGATACGCAGTATTTT.

The CDR3 region is CASDVRASGTRTDTQYF. The CDR3 coding sequence is TGTGCCAGTGATGTACGGGCGAGTGGGACCCGCACAGATACGCAGTATTTT. The chain has TRBV19 and TRBJ2-3; D may match TRBD1 or TRBD2 (5 bases each). There are 17 residues in the CDR3. Germline CDR1 is LNHDA and CDR2 is SQIVND (reference sequence). With 8 bases removed from V and 1 base from J, the gap between germline ends came to 22 bases.

V gene TRBV7-2 combines with J gene TRBJ2-2; 7 bases match TRBD1. V lost 1 base and J lost 13; bases outside the gene matches: 15. The CDR3 consists of 16 residues. In germline, CDR1 is SGHTA, CDR2 FQGNSA. The CDR3 nucleotides are TGTGCCAGCAGCTTAGTTGGGACAGCCCAGACCGTAAGGCTGTTTTTT. Translation gives CASSLVGTAQTVRLFF.

This clone has only one observation. The CDR3 region is CASVAGGLSYNEQFF. CDR3 in DNA: TGTGCTAGTGTAGCGGGAGGGCTAAGCTACAATGAGCAGTTCTTC. This chain connects TRBV12-5 to TRBJ2-1; 11 nucleotides match TRBD2. Germline V lookup: CDR1 LGHNT, CDR2 FRNRAP. Losses at the gene ends were 7 bases for V and 3 bases for J; bases not matched to a gene: 5. The CDR3 loop spans 15 amino acids.

This chain connects TRBV2 to TRBJ1-2, with 8 bases lining up with TRBD1. Germline-derived CDR1 and CDR2 are SNHLY and FYNNEI. This CDR3 has 17 amino acids. V was pared by 1 base and J by 4 bases, with 11 bases of the junction left unmatched. CDR3 DNA: TGTGCCAGCAGTGAAGGCGGCAGGGGGCTTTTGGGCTATGGCTACACCTTC. Translated: CASSEGGRGLLGYGYTF.

The chain combines TRBV2 with TRBJ2-3; the match to TRBD2 covers 11 bases. Per the germline V gene, CDR1 is SNHLY and CDR2 is FYNNEI. V lost 10 bases and J lost 3; bases outside the gene matches: 9. The CDR3 length is 15 residues. The CDR3 DNA follows: TGTGCCACCCGAGATAGCGGGAGGGTAACAGATACGCAGTATTTT. It yields the protein CATRDSGRVTDTQYF. Looking up the rest from reference TRBV2 and TRBJ2-3 gives the full variable domain: EPEVTQTPSHQVTQMGQEVILRCVPISNHLYFYWYRQILGQKVEFLVSFYNNEISEKSEIFDDQFSVERPDGSNFTLKIRSTKLEDSAMYFCATRDSGRVTDTQYFGPGTRLTVL.

The chain employs TRBV7-2 and TRBJ2-1; TRBD2 is a possible D gene (6 bases). Germline CDR1 SGHTA, CDR2 FQGNSA. Trimming stripped 4 bases from V and 5 bases from J, with 9 bases between. The CDR3 has 13 amino acids. The CDR3 protein is CASSYQRDNEQFF. The CDR3 region has the DNA TGTGCCAGCAGCTACCAGCGGGACAATGAGCAGTTCTTC.

The J gene is TRBJ1-4, the V gene TRBV5-6; no reliable D call. The V end was cut by 0 bases, the J end by 5 bases, with 2 bases between. The CDR3 loop spans 12 amino acids. Germline V gene sequence: CDR1 SGHDT, CDR2 YYEEEE. The CDR3: CASSLGNEKLFF. The CDR3 DNA reads as TGTGCCAGCAGCTTGGGAAATGAAAAACTGTTTTTT.

CDR3 in amino acids: CASSSPGGSGSSYNEQFF. In DNA form, the CDR3 reads TGTGCCAGCAGTTCCCCGGGGGGCAGTGGGAGCTCCTACAATGAGCAGTTCTTC. This sequence joins TRBV28 and TRBJ2-1; D is possibly TRBD2 (7 bases). CDR1 is MDHEN and CDR2 is SYDVKM in the germline V gene. The V end lost 4 bases, the J end lost 0 bases, and 19 bases lay between the germline ends. This CDR3 has 18 amino acids.

The genes are TRBV5-6 and TRBJ2-2, with D possibly called TRBD1 or TRBD2 (5 bases each). This CDR3 contains 14 residues. Trimming took 4 bases from V and 3 from J, leaving 10 bases between them. Germline values: CDR1 SGHDT, CDR2 YYEEEE. CDR3 amino acids: CASSPGADTGELFF. The CDR3 DNA reads as TGTGCCAGCAGCCCCGGGGCCGACACCGGGGAGCTGTTTTTT.

The rearrangement links TRBV9 to TRBJ2-1, with 8 nucleotides matching TRBD2. Trimming at V came to 3 bases and at J to 4 bases, leaving 9 bases not matched to a gene. The CDR3 runs 16 residues. CDR1 SGDLS and CDR2 YYNGEE come from the germline V gene. CDR3 nucleotides: TGTGCCAGCAGCGAGCTGGGACTAGGGGGGTACAATGAGCAGTTCTTC. It translates to CASSELGLGGYNEQFF. Using reference TRBV9 and TRBJ2-1 for the parts outside the CDR3, the full variable domain is DSGVTQTPKHLITATGQRVTLRCSPRSGDLSVYWYQQSLDQGLQFLIQYYNGEERAKGNILERFSAQQFPDLHSELNLSSLELGDSALYFCASSELGLGGYNEQFFGPGTRLTVL.

This clone is a singleton in its sample. J is TRBJ1-1 and V is TRBV9, with D perhaps TRBD1 (6 bases). V lost 3 bases to trimming and J lost 5 bases, with 17 bases between them. The CDR3 runs to 15 residues. Germline V gene data show CDR1 as SGDLS and CDR2 as YYNGEE. The CDR3 nucleotides read TGTGCCAGCAGCGGCCCCGGGACAACTCGGACTGAAGCTTTCTTT. As protein: CASSGPGTTRTEAFF.

The rearrangement uses TRBV6-5 and TRBJ2-7; D may be TRBD2 (5 bases). The germline CDR1 and CDR2 sequences are MNHEY and SVGAGI. Between the trimmed V and J ends, which lost 5 bases and 4 bases, there was a span of 15 bases. The CDR3 loop spans 14 amino acids. CDR3 in amino acids: CASSAGLGFYEQYF. CDR3 coding DNA: TGTGCCAGCAGTGCCGGACTGGGATTTTACGAGCAGTACTTC.

The chain couples TRBV28 to TRBJ1-2; TRBD1 matches 7 bases. The V and J ends lost 5 bases and 10 bases, in that order; junction bases with no gene match: 7. Germline assignment: CDR1 MDHEN and CDR2 SYDVKM. The CDR3 has 12 amino acids. The CDR3 bases are TGTGCCAGCAGTGGCTGGGACAGCAACTACACCTTC. It specifies CASSGWDSNYTF.

The CDR3 DNA reads TGTGCCAGCAGCCAAGATCTGAGGGAGCAGTACTTC. Protein product: CASSQDLREQYF. The rearrangement joins TRBV4-2 to TRBJ2-5; a possible D gene is TRBD2 (5 bases). Germline V gene data show CDR1 as LGHNA and CDR2 as YNFKEQ. The CDR3 spans 12 residues. Trimming cost V 0 bases and J 11 bases, with 10 bases left between them.

This chain uses TRBV10-2 with TRBJ2-7; 14 positions match TRBD2. Germline CDR1 WSHSY, CDR2 SAAADI. V lost 6 bases and J lost 3; bases outside the gene matches: 4. The CDR3 totals 15 residues. The chain's CDR3 is CASSPGTSGSYEQYF. CDR3 nucleotides: TGCGCCAGCAGCCCCGGGACTAGCGGGAGCTACGAGCAGTACTTC.

V and J are TRBV11-2 and TRBJ2-2; possibly TRBD1 for D (5 bases). The V gene lost 4 bases and the J gene lost 6 bases, with 12 bases spanning the gap. The CDR3 contains 14 residues. CDR1 SGHAT and CDR2 FQNNGV come from the germline V gene. The CDR3 loop reads CASSSSPGSGELFF. CDR3 DNA sequence: TGTGCCAGCAGCTCAAGCCCAGGGTCCGGGGAGCTGTTTTTT.

Here the CDR3 DNA reads TGCGCCAGCAGCCTGGGGGATGTAGGCACAGATACGCAGTATTTT. This gives the protein CASSLGDVGTDTQYF. The rearrangement links TRBV4-1 to TRBJ2-3; D possibly matches TRBD1 or TRBD2 (5 bases each). The CDR3 covers 15 residues. Germline V gene lookup returns CDR1 MGHRA and CDR2 YSYEKL. With 4 bases removed from V and 1 base from J, the gap between germline ends came to 12 bases.